This entry describes one T cell receptor beta chain. Germline V CDR1 and CDR2: MNHNS, SASEGT. The V gene end was trimmed by 6 bases and the J gene end by 4 bases; junction bases not matched to a gene: 3. This CDR3 spans 14 amino acids. The PCR used 60 Vbeta and 13 Jbeta primers. The repertoire was sequenced with immunoSEQ multiplex PCR; TCRdb's copy has only in-frame clones and lacks some. The sample records 100,000 to 120,000 clones, approximately 78% being singletons. The data are from a study of cytomegalovirus exposure and HLA in healthy donors. This TCR came from a woman between 25 and 40 years old in good health and CMV-seronegative. The sample consisted of PBMCs. The chain couples TRBV6-1 to TRBJ1-6; 7 nucleotides agree with TRBD1. The CDR3 sequence: CASSRDRYNSPLHF. DNA of the CDR3: TGTGCCAGCAGCCGGGACAGATATAATTCACCCCTCCACTTT.